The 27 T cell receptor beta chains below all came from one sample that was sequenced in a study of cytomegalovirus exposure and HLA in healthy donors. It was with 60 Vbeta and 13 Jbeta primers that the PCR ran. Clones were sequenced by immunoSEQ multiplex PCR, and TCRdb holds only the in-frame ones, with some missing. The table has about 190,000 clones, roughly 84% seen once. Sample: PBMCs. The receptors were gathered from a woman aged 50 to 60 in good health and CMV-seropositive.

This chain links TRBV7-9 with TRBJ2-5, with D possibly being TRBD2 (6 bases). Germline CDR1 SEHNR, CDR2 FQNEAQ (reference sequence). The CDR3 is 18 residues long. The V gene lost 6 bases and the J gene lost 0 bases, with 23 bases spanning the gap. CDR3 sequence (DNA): TGTGCCAGCAGTCCATGGCCTTACGGCGGGGAGTACCAAGAGACCCAGTACTTC. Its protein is CASSPWPYGGEYQETQYF.

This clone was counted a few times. The CDR3: CASSEGGYGYTF. CDR3 in DNA: TGTGCCAGCAGTGAAGGAGGGTATGGCTACACCTTC. This chain connects TRBV25-1 to TRBJ1-2; D unresolved. Germline values: CDR1 MGHDK, CDR2 SYGVNS. The CDR3 spans 12 residues. The germline V and J ends were trimmed by 2 bases and 5 bases, with 6 bases remaining between them.

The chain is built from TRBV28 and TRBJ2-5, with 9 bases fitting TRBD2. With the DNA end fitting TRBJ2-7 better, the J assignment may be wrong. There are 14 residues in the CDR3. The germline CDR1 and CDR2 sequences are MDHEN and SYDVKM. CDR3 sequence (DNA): TGTGCCAGCAGTTCGGGACTAGCCATCTACGAGCAGTACTTC. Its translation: CASSSGLAIYEQYF.

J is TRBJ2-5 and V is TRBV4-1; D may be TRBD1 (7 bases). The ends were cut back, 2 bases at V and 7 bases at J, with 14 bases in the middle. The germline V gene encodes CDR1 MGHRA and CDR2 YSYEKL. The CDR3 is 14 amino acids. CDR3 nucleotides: TGCGCCAGCAGCCAACAGGGGGTGCGGGGGACCCAGTACTTC. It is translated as CASSQQGVRGTQYF.

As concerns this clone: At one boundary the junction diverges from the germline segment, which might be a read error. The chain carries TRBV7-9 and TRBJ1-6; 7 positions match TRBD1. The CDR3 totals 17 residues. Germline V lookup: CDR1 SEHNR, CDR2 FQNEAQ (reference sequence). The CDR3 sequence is CSSSPPGQSSYNSPLHF. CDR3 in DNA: TGTTCCAGCAGCCCTCCGGGACAGAGCTCCTATAATTCACCCCTCCACTTT.

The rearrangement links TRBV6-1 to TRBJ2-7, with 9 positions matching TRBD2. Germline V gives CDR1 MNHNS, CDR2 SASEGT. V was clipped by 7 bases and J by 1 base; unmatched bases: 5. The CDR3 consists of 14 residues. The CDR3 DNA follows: TGTGCCAGCATTGCGGGGGGGCTTTCCTACGAGCAGTACTTC. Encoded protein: CASIAGGLSYEQYF.

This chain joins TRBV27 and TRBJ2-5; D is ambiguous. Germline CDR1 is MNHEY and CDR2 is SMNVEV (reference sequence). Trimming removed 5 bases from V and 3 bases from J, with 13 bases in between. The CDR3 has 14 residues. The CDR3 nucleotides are TGTGCCAGCAGTCCGAACAACGCCAAAGAGACCCAGTACTTC. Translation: CASSPNNAKETQYF.

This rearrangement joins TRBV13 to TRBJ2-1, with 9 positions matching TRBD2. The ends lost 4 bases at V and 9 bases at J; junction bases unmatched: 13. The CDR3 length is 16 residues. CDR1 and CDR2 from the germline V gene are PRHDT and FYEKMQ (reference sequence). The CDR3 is CASSSRGGFDSGEQFF. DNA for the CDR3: TGTGCCAGCAGCTCGCGGGGGGGATTCGATTCGGGTGAGCAGTTCTTC. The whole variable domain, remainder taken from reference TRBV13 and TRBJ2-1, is AAGVIQSPRHLIKEKRETATLKCYPIPRHDTVYWYQQGPGQDPQFLISFYEKMQSDKGSIPDRFSAQQFSDYHSELNMSSLELGDSALYFCASSSRGGFDSGEQFFGPGTRLTVL.

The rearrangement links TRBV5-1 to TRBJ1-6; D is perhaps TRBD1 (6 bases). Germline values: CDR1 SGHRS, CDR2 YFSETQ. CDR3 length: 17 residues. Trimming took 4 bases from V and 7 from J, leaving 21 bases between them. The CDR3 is CASSPRDRRSLNSPLHF. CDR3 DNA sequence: TGCGCCAGCAGCCCAAGAGACAGGCGATCCTTAAATTCACCCCTCCACTTT.

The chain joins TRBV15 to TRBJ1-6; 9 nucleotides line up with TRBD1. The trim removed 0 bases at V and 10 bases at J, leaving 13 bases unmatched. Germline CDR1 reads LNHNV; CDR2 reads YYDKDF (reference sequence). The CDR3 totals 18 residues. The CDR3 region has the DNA TGTGCCACCAGCAGAGATTCGAACACCGGGACAGGGTCCTCACCCCTCCACTTT. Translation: CATSRDSNTGTGSSPLHF. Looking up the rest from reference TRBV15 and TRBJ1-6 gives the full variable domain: DAMVIQNPRYQVTQFGKPVTLSCSQTLNHNVMYWYQQKSSQAPKLLFHYYDKDFNNEADTPDNFQSRRPNTSFCFLDIRSPGLGDTAMYLCATSRDSNTGTGSSPLHFGNGTRLTVT.

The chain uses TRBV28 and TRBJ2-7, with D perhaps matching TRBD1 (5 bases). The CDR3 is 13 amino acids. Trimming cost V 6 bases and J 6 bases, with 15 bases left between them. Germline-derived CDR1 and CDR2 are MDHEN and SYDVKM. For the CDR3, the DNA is TGTGCCAGCAGGGATCGAACAGGTGGCGAGCAGTACTTC. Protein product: CASRDRTGGEQYF.

CDR3 nucleotides: TGTGCCAGCAGCGTGGGCAGGGGATGGGAAAAACTGTTTTTT. Translated: CASSVGRGWEKLFF. V gene TRBV9 combines with J gene TRBJ1-4; TRBD1 is a possible D gene (6 bases). CDR1 and CDR2 from the germline V gene are SGDLS and YYNGEE. V was shortened by 2 bases and J by 8 bases, with 13 bases between the two germline ends. The CDR3 has 14 residues.

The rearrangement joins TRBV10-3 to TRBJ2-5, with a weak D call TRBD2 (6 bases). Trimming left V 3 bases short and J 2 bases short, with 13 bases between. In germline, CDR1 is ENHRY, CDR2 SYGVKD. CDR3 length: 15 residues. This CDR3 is CAISDPAGGQETQYF. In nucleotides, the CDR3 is TGTGCCATCAGTGACCCCGCCGGGGGACAAGAGACCCAGTACTTC.

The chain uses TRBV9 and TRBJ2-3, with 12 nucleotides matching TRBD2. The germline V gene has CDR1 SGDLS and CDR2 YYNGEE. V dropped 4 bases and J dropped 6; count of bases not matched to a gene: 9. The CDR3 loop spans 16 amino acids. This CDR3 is CASSLASGGALDTQYF. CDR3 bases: TGTGCCAGCAGCCTAGCTAGCGGGGGGGCTTTGGATACGCAGTATTTT.

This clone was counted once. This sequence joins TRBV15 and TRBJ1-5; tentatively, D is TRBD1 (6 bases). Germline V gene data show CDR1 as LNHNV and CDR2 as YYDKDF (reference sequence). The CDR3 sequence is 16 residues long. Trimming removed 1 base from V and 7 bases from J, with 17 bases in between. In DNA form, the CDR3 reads TGTGCCACCAGCAGAGTACCGTCCACTGGGGGCCAGCCCCAGCATTTT. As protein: CATSRVPSTGGQPQHF.

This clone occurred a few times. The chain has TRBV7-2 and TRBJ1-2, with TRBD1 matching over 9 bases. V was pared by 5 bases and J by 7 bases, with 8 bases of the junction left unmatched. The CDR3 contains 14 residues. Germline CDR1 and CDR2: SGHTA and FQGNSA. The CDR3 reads CASSLRTGEGGYTF. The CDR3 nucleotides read TGTGCCAGCAGCCTCCGGACAGGGGAGGGTGGCTACACCTTC.

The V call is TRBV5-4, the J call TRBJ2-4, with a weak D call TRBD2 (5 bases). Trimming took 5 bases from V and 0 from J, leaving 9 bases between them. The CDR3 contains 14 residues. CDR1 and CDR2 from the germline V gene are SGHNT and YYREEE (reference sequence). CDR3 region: CASSDGLAKNIQYF. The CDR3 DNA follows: TGTGCCAGCAGTGACGGACTAGCCAAAAACATTCAGTACTTC.

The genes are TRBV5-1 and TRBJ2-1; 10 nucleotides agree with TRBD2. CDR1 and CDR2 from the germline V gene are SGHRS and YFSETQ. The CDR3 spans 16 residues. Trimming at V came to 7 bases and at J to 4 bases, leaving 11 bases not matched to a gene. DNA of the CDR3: TGCGCCAGCGCTCCGGGCTTAGCGGGGGGTTACAATGAGCAGTTCTTC. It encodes CASAPGLAGGYNEQFF. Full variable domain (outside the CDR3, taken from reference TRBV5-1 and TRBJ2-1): KAGVTQTPRYLIKTRGQQVTLSCSPISGHRSVSWYQQTPGQGLQFLFEYFSETQRNKGNFPGRFSGRQFSNSRSEMNVSTLELGDSALYLCASAPGLAGGYNEQFFGPGTRLTVL.

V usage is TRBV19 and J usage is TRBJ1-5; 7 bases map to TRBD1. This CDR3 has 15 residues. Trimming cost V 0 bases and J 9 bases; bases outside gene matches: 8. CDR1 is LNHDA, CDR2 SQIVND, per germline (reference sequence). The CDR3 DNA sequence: TGTGCCAGTAGTATAGACAGGGGGACGTTGGGGCCCCAGCATTTT. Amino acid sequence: CASSIDRGTLGPQHF.

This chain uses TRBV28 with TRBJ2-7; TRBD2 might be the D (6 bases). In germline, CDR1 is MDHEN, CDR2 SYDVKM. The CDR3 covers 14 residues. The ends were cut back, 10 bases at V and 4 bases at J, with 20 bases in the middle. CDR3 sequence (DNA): TGTGCCACCCTTTGGGGAGGTTCCCGTTACGAGCAGTACTTC. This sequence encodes CATLWGGSRYEQYF.

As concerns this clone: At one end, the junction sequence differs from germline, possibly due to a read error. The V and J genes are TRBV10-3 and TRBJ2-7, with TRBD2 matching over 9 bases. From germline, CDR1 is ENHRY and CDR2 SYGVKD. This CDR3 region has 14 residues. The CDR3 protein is CAIRESSGDYEQYF. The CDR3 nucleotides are TGTGCCATCAGGGAGTCTAGCGGGGACTACGAGCAGTACTTC.

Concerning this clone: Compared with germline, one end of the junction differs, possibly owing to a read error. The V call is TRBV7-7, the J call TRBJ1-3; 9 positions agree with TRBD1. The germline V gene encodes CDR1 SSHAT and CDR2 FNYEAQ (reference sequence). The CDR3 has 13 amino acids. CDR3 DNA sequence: TGTGCTAGCAGCCTTGACAGGGGGGACACCATATATTTT. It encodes CASSLDRGDTIYF.

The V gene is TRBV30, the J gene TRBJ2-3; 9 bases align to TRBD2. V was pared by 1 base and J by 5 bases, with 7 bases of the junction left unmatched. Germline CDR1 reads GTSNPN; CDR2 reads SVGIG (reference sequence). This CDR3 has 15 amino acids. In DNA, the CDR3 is TGTGCCTGGAGTGCTATGGCGGGGGGGCAAGATACGCAGTATTTT. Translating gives CAWSAMAGGQDTQYF.

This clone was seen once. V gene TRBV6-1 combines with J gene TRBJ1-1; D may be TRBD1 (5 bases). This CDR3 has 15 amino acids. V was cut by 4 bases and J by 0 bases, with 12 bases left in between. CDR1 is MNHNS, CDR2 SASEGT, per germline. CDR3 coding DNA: TGTGCCAGCAGTGCTGGGGGAGGGGTGAACACTGAAGCTTTCTTT. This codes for CASSAGGGVNTEAFF.

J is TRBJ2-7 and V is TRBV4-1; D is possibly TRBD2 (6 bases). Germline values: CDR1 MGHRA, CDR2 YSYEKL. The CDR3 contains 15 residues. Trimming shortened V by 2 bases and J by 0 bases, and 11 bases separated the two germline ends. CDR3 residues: CASSQFRGSSYEQYF. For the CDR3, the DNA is TGCGCCAGCAGCCAATTTCGGGGGAGCTCCTACGAGCAGTACTTC.

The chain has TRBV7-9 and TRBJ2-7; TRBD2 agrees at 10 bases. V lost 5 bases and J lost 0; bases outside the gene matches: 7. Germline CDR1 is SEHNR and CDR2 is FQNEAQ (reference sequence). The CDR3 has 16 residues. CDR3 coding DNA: TGTGCCAGCAGCCCCTATAGCGGGGGGTTCTCCTACGAGCAGTACTTC. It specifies CASSPYSGGFSYEQYF.

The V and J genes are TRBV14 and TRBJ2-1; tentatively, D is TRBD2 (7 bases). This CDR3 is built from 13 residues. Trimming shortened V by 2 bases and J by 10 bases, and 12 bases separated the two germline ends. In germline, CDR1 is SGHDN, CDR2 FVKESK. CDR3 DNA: TGTGCCAGCAGCCAATCGGGGGGCCAGGAGCAGTTCTTC. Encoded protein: CASSQSGGQEQFF.